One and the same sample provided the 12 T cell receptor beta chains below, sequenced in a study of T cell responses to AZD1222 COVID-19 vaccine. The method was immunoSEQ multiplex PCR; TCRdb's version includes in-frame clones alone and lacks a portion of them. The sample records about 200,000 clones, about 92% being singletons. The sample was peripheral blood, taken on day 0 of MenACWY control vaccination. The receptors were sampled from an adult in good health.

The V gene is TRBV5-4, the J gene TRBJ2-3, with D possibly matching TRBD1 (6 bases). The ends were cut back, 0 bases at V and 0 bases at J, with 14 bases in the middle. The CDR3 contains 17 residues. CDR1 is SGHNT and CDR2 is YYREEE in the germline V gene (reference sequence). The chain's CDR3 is CASSLVGGPGSTDTQYF. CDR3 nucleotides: TGTGCCAGCAGCTTGGTAGGGGGACCTGGTAGCACAGATACGCAGTATTTT.

DNA for the CDR3: TGTGCCAGCAGCTTGGCCGGGGGAGGGGGACTGTTTTTT. Translating it yields CASSLAGGGGLFF. V usage is TRBV5-6 and J usage is TRBJ1-4; maybe TRBD1 (6 bases). Germline values: CDR1 SGHDT, CDR2 YYEEEE. V gave up 0 bases and J gave up 13 bases, with 13 bases separating them. The CDR3 is made up of 13 amino acids.

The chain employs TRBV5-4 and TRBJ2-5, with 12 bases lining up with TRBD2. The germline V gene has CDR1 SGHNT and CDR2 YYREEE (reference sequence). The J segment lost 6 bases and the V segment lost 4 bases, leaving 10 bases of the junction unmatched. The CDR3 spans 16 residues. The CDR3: CASSDGGLAGRKTQYF. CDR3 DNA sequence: TGTGCCAGCAGCGACGGTGGACTAGCGGGGAGGAAGACCCAGTACTTC.

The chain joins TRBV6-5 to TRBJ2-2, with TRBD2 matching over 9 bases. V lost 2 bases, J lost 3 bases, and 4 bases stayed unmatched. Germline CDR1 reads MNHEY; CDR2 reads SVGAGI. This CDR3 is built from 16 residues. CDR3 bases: TGTGCCAGCAGTTACGGGGCTAGCGGGGACACCGGGGAGCTGTTTTTT. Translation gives CASSYGASGDTGELFF.

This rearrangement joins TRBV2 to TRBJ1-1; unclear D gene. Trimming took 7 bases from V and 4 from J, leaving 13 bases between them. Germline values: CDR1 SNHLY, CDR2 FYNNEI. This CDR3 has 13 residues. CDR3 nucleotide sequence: TGTGCCAGCAACCGAAACGGCGGCACTGAAGCTTTCTTT. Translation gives CASNRNGGTEAFF.

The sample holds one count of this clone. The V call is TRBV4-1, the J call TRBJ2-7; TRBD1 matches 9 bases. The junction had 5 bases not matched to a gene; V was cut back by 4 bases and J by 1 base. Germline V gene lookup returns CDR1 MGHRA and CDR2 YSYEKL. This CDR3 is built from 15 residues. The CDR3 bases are TGCGCCAGCAGCCCATGGACAGGGGATTCCTACGAGCAGTACTTC. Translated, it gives CASSPWTGDSYEQYF.

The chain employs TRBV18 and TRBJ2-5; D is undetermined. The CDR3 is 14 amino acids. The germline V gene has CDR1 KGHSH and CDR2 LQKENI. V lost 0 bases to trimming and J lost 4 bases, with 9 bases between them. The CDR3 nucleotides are TGTGCCAGCTCACCACCGGGCGTTCGAGAGACCCAGTACTTC. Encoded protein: CASSPPGVRETQYF.

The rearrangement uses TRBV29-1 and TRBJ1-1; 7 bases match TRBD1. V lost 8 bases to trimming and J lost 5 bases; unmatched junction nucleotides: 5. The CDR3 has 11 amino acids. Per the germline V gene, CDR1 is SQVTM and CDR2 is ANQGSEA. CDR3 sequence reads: CSQGGGTEAFF. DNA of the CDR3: TGCAGCCAAGGGGGCGGAACTGAAGCTTTCTTT.

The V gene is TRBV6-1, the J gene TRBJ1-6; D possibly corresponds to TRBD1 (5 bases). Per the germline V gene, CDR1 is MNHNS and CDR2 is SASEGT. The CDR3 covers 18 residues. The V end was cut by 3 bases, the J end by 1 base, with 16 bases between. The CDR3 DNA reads TGTGCCAGCAGTGACCCGCGACAGTCAAAGTCCTATAATTCACCCCTCCACTTT. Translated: CASSDPRQSKSYNSPLHF.

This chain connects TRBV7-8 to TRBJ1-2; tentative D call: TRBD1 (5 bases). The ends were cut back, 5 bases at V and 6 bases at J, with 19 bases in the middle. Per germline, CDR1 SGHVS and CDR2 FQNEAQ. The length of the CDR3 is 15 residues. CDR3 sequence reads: CASSEHRTRGNGYTF. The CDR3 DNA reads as TGTGCCAGCAGCGAACATCGGACACGGGGGAATGGCTACACCTTC.

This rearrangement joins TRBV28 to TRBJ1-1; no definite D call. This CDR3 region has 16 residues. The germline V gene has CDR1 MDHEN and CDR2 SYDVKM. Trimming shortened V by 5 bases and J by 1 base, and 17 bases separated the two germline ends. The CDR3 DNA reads TGTGCCAGCAGTATATCCCGAGTCGCGGGGAACACTGAAGCTTTCTTT. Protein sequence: CASSISRVAGNTEAFF.

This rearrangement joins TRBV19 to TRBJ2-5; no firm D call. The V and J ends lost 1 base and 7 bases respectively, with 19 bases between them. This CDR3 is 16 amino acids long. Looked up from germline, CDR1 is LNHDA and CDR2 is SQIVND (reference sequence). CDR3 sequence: CASSIGRFGKKRTQYF. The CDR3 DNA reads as TGTGCCAGTAGTATAGGTCGGTTTGGGAAGAAACGGACCCAGTACTTC.